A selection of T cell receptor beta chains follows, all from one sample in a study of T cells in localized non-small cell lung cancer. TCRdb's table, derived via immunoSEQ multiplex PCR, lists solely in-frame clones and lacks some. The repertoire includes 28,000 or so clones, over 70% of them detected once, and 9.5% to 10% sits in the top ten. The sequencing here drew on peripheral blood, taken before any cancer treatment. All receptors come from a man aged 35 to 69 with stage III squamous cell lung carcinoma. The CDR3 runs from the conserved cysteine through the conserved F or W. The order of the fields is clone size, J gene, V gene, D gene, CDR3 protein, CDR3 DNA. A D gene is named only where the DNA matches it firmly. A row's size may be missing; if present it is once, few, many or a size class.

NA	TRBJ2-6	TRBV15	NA	CATSRTLNSGSGANVLTF	TGTGCCACCAGCAGAACACTCAACAGTGGCTCTGGGGCCAACGTCCTGACTTTC
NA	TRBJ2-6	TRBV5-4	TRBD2	CASSPRRGAGANVLTF	TGTGCCAGCAGCCCCCGCCGGGGGGCTGGGGCCAACGTCCTGACTTTC
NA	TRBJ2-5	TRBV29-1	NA	CSAEGAQGGETQYF	TGCAGCGCCGAGGGGGCGCAGGGGGGAGAGACCCAGTACTTC
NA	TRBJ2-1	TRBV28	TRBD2	CASRWGGEQFF	TGTGCCAGCAGGTGGGGGGGTGAGCAGTTCTTC
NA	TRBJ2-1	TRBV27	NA	CASSLGVTGLGEQFF	TGTGCCAGCAGTTTGGGGGTTACAGGTCTGGGTGAGCAGTTCTTC
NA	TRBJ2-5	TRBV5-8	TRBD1	CASSLGPGQGQETQYF	TGTGCCAGCAGCTTGGGCCCGGGACAGGGGCAAGAGACCCAGTACTTC
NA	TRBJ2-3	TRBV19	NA	CASSIGGSSTDTQYF	TGTGCCAGTAGTATTGGGGGGTCTAGCACAGATACGCAGTATTTT
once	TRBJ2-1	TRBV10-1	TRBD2	CASSGTSQYNEQFF	TGCGCCAGCAGCGGGACTAGCCAGTACAATGAGCAGTTCTTC
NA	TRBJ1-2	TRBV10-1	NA	CASSDSYGYTF	TGCGCCAGCAGTGATTCCTATGGCTACACCTTC
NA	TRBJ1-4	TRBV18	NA	CASSQGSNEKLFF	TGTGCCAGCTCACAGGGCTCTAATGAAAAACTGTTTTTT
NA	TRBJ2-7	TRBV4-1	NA	CASSHDRTNSYEQYF	TGCGCCAGCAGCCACGACAGGACCAACTCCTACGAGCAGTACTTC
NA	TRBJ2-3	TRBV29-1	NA	CSLLVGINTQYF	TGCAGCCTCCTCGTGGGGATAAATACGCAGTATTTT
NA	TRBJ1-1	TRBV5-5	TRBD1	CASSLTGIMNTEAFF	TGTGCCAGCAGCCTGACAGGGATCATGAACACTGAAGCTTTCTTT
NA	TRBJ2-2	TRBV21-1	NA	CASSGDRRLEINTGELFF	TGTGCCAGCAGTGGGGACAGACGGTTGGAGATAAACACCGGGGAGCTGTTTTTT
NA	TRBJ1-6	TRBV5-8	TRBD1	CASSRTRTGGPLPLHF	TGTGCCAGCAGCCGTACCCGGACAGGAGGTCCGTTACCCCTCCACTTT
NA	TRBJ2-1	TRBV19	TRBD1	CASTPGQAIDEQFF	TGTGCCAGTACCCCGGGACAGGCGATCGATGAGCAGTTCTTC
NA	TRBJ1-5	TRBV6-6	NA	CASHRTEGHQPQHF	TGTGCCAGCCACCGAACAGAAGGTCATCAGCCCCAGCATTTT
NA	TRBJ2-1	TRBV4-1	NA	CASSQEGAGYNEQFF	TGCGCCAGCAGCCAAGAGGGGGCGGGGTACAATGAGCAGTTCTTC
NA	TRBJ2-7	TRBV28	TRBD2	CASSLVGGVYEQYF	TGTGCCAGCAGTTTAGTGGGGGGGGTTTACGAGCAGTACTTC
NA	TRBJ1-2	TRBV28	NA	CASSLSLWGGNGYTF	TGTGCCAGCAGTTTATCCCTATGGGGAGGGAATGGCTACACCTTC
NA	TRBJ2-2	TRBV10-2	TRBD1	CASSDQGAIGELFF	TGCGCCAGCAGTGACCAGGGGGCTATCGGGGAGCTGTTTTTT
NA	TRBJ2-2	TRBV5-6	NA	CASSLVTGRVNTGELFF	TGTGCCAGCAGCTTGGTAACAGGGAGGGTTAACACCGGGGAGCTGTTTTTT
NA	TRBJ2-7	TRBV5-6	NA	CASRAWMYQVVEEQYF	TGTGCCAGCAGAGCTTGGATGTATCAGGTGGTTGAAGAGCAGTACTTC
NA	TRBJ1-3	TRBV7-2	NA	CASSTRTVGGNTIYF	TGTGCCAGCAGCACCCGGACAGTTGGTGGAAACACCATATATTTT
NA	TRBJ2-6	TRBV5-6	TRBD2	CASQSGGPSGANVLTF	TGTGCCAGCCAGAGCGGGGGGCCTTCTGGGGCCAACGTCCTGACTTTC
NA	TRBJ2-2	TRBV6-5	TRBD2	CASSISGDAFRELFF	TGTGCCAGCAGCATCAGCGGGGATGCATTCCGGGAGCTGTTTTTT
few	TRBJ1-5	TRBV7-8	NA	CASSSSPAGDQPQHF	TGTGCCAGCAGCTCCTCGCCGGCAGGGGATCAGCCCCAGCATTTT
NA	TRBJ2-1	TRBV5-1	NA	CARGRVSYNEQFF	TGCGCCAGAGGACGGGTCTCCTACAATGAGCAGTTCTTC
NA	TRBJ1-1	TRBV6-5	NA	CASSRQNTEAFF	TGTGCCAGCAGTCGACAGAACACTGAAGCTTTCTTT
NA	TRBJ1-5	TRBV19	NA	CASSRRDVSNQPQHF	TGTGCCAGTAGTCGCCGGGACGTTAGCAATCAGCCCCAGCATTTT
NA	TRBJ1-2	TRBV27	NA	CASSPPGARGYTF	TGTGCCAGCAGTCCCCCGGGGGCACGTGGCTACACCTTC
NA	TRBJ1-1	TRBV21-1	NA	CAKTGQLNTEAFF	TGTGCCAAGACGGGACAGTTGAACACTGAAGCTTTCTTT
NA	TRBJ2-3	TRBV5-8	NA	CASSLSRGVRTDTQYF	TGTGCCAGCAGCTTAAGCCGAGGGGTGAGAACAGATACGCAGTATTTT
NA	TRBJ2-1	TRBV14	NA	CASSQAYSNEQFF	TGTGCCAGCAGCCAAGCCTACTCCAATGAGCAGTTCTTC
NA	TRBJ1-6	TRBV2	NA	CASIGPPRSNNSPLHF	TGTGCCAGCATTGGACCCCCTAGGTCGAACAATTCACCCCTCCACTTT
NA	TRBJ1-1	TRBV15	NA	CATSRGGRTEAFF	TGTGCCACCAGCAGAGGTGGACGGACTGAAGCTTTCTTT